This note documents a single T cell receptor beta chain sequence. Its target is unknown. Some clones are missing from TCRdb's copy, which holds only in-frame ones; the method was immunoSEQ multiplex PCR. The sample has fewer than 110,000 clones; around 88% are singletons. Germline loops: CDR1 SNHLY, CDR2 FYNNEI. The CDR3 is made up of 11 amino acids. With 8 bases clipped from V and 8 bases from J, the junction kept 2 bases outside the gene matches. This entry comes from a study of identifying expanded T cells in peripheral blood. Whole-study results and caveats: Differentially abundant clones: about 1.2 between replicates, about 15 at around 14 days, less than 20 at four. Across healthy donors, higher total template counts meant significantly greater approximately two-week count variance.

Collection occurred without any documented infections or immune events in donors. Source material: blood. The clonotype was recovered from a person between 18 and 70 years old in good health. The J gene is TRBJ1-4, the V gene TRBV2, with TRBD1 identical over 7 bases. The CDR3 nucleotides are TGTGCCAGCTCGGGACAGGAAAAACTGTTTTTT. It specifies CASSGQEKLFF.